This T cell receptor (beta chain) stems from a study of T cell responses to AZD1222 COVID-19 vaccine. To note about this clone: Its antigen is currently unknown.

Study results and caveats: No repertoire was sampled before or during the peak T cell response, only after it. Donors were largely white British and mainly female; clonal diversity was possibly underestimated. Spike-specific TCR repertoires showed rising breadth and depth after two AZD1222 doses.

The CDR3 has 13 residues. V lost 3 bases, J lost 6 bases, and 11 bases lay in between. Germline assignment: CDR1 SGHTA and CDR2 FQGNSA. TCRdb's table, derived via immunoSEQ multiplex PCR, lists solely in-frame clones and lacks some. The data hold 150,000 to 200,000 clones, with about 92% observed a single time. The TCR was taken from an adult in good health. The rearrangement links TRBV7-2 to TRBJ1-1, with unresolved D. The sample in question was peripheral blood, obtained on day 0 of AZD1222 vaccination. This CDR3 reads CASSFLGFPEAFF. CDR3 coding DNA: TGTGCCAGCAGCTTTCTGGGGTTCCCTGAAGCTTTCTTT. The full variable domain, in which reference TRBV7-2 and TRBJ1-1 provide the parts outside the CDR3, is GAGVSQSPSNKVTEKGKDVELRCDPISGHTALYWYRQSLGQGLEFLIYFQGNSAPDKSGLPSDRFSAERTGGSVSTLTIQRTQQEDSAVYLCASSFLGFPEAFFGQGTRLTVV.